This passage covers 28 T cell receptor beta chains from one sample sequenced in a study of blood T cell repertoires in COVID-19. Only in-frame clones appear in the TCRdb table, and some are missing; sequencing was by immunoSEQ multiplex PCR. The sample comprises 350,000 or so clones, approximately 86% of which are singletons, and about 4% rests with the top ten. Sequencing used PBMCs or T cells enriched from blood (not recorded which). All receptors come from a woman aged 40 to 55 with acute COVID-19.

V is TRBV19 and J is TRBJ2-3; the match to TRBD2 covers 8 bases. The V and J ends lost 5 bases and 2 bases, in that order; junction bases with no gene match: 6. Germline CDR1 is LNHDA and CDR2 is SQIVND (reference sequence). This CDR3 has 15 residues. CDR3 sequence reads: CASSGSGAFTDTQYF. The CDR3 DNA follows: TGTGCCAGTAGTGGTAGCGGGGCGTTCACAGATACGCAGTATTTT.

The CDR3 loop reads CASSLTVSGSYNEQFF. CDR3 DNA: TGTGCCAGCAGCTTAACTGTTTCGGGTTCTTACAATGAGCAGTTCTTC. The rearrangement links TRBV7-3 to TRBJ2-1; D unclear. Trimming took 0 bases from V and 4 from J, leaving 13 bases between them. The CDR3 runs 16 residues. CDR1 and CDR2 from the germline V gene are SGHTA and FQGTGA.

The chain recombines TRBV15 with TRBJ1-2, with 7 bases matching TRBD1. With 4 bases clipped from V and 7 bases from J, the junction kept 15 bases outside the gene matches. The germline gives CDR1 LNHNV, CDR2 YYDKDF (reference sequence). The CDR3 is made up of 16 amino acids. The CDR3 nucleotides read TGTGCCACCAGCAAGAAGATGGTAAGGGGGCGAGGTGGCTACACCTTC. It specifies CATSKKMVRGRGGYTF. The full variable domain, rest sourced from reference TRBV15 and TRBJ1-2, is DAMVIQNPRYQVTQFGKPVTLSCSQTLNHNVMYWYQQKSSQAPKLLFHYYDKDFNNEADTPDNFQSRRPNTSFCFLDIRSPGLGDTAMYLCATSKKMVRGRGGYTFGSGTRLTVV.

V is TRBV3-1 (or the pseudogene TRBV3-2) and J is TRBJ2-7, with 10 bases fitting TRBD2. The germline V gene has CDR1 LGHDT and CDR2 YNNKEL (reference sequence). The J segment lost 1 base and the V segment lost 4 bases, leaving 22 bases of the junction unmatched. The CDR3 extends over 21 amino acids. DNA of the CDR3: TGTGCCAGCAGCCCCAACTGGGCCCTCAGCGGGAGGGCCACTCTGTCCTACGAGCAGTACTTC. Its translation: CASSPNWALSGRATLSYEQYF.

This rearrangement joins TRBV19 to TRBJ2-7; maybe TRBD2 (6 bases). V gave up 5 bases and J gave up 6 bases, with 8 bases separating them. The CDR3 extends over 11 amino acids. The germline V gene has CDR1 LNHDA and CDR2 SQIVND (reference sequence). The chain's CDR3 is CASSGGFEQYF. CDR3 in DNA: TGTGCCAGTAGTGGAGGGTTCGAGCAGTACTTC.

This chain links TRBV19 with TRBJ1-5; tentatively, D is TRBD1 (6 bases). This CDR3 contains 16 residues. Trimming pared 3 bases from V and 6 bases from J, leaving 18 bases between. Germline V gene data show CDR1 as LNHDA and CDR2 as SQIVND (reference sequence). In nucleotides, the CDR3 is TGTGCCAGTAGTATCGGGGGGCCCCTGTCCGCTCAGCCCCAGCATTTT. It encodes CASSIGGPLSAQPQHF.

In its sample, this clone was seen many times. The chain uses TRBV6-6 and TRBJ2-6; D may be TRBD2 (5 bases). This CDR3 spans 19 amino acids. V lost 5 bases and J lost 0, with 20 bases in between. Germline CDR1 and CDR2: MNHNY and SVGAGI (reference sequence). The CDR3 loop is CASSPDSYTRDSGANVLTF. DNA of the CDR3: TGTGCCAGCAGTCCGGATTCTTATACGAGGGACTCTGGGGCCAACGTCCTGACTTTC.

V and J are TRBV18 and TRBJ1-2, with TRBD1 matching over 10 bases. The J segment lost 3 bases and the V segment lost 5 bases, leaving 3 bases of the junction unmatched. Germline V gene sequence: CDR1 KGHSH, CDR2 LQKENI. CDR3 length: 14 amino acids. This CDR3 reads CASSGGTGDYGYTF. The CDR3 DNA reads as TGTGCCAGCTCAGGCGGGACAGGGGACTATGGCTACACCTTC.

The chain recombines TRBV6-1 with TRBJ2-2, with 8 bases matching TRBD1. The CDR3 is 17 residues long. V was clipped by 4 bases and J by 3 bases; unmatched bases: 10. Germline V gives CDR1 MNHNS, CDR2 SASEGT. As DNA, the CDR3 is TGTGCCAGCAGTGGAGGGGCTGGGACAGGTTACACCGGGGAGCTGTTTTTT. It codes for CASSGGAGTGYTGELFF.

The chain has TRBV27 and TRBJ2-7; perhaps TRBD1 as D (6 bases). Per germline, CDR1 MNHEY and CDR2 SMNVEV (reference sequence). The ends were cut back, 6 bases at V and 2 bases at J, with 11 bases in the middle. The CDR3 covers 13 residues. CDR3 DNA sequence: TGTGCCAGCAGGCGACAGGTAGCCTACGAGCAGTACTTC. Residues: CASRRQVAYEQYF.

This clone was detected only a few times. The gene calls are TRBV9 and TRBJ1-2; 7 positions match TRBD1. The CDR3 is 16 residues long. Germline CDR1 and CDR2: SGDLS and YYNGEE. V shed 3 bases and J 4 bases; nucleotides not matched to a gene: 12. The CDR3 DNA sequence: TGTGCCAGCAGCGCTTATTCCCAAGGGGGCTCCTATGGCTACACCTTC. It yields the protein CASSAYSQGGSYGYTF.

The chain has TRBV3-1 (or the pseudogene TRBV3-2) and TRBJ2-7; D not certain. Trimming took 1 base from V and 0 from J, leaving 7 bases between them. CDR3 size: 14 residues. Germline V gives CDR1 LGHDT, CDR2 YNNKEL (reference sequence). CDR3: CASSQVNSSYEQYF. The CDR3 bases are TGTGCCAGCAGCCAAGTGAACAGCTCCTACGAGCAGTACTTC.

This chain uses TRBV29-1 with TRBJ1-1; D ambiguous. The V end was cut by 3 bases, the J end by 0 bases, with 8 bases between. This CDR3 comprises 13 residues. Germline CDR1 and CDR2: SQVTM and ANQGSEA. The CDR3 DNA follows: TGCAGCGTTGATGAGGCAATGAACACTGAAGCTTTCTTT. It is translated as CSVDEAMNTEAFF.

V usage is TRBV14 and J usage is TRBJ1-1, with 11 bases lining up with TRBD1. The CDR3 runs 15 residues. In germline, CDR1 is SGHDN, CDR2 FVKESK. The V and J ends lost 4 bases and 3 bases, in that order; junction bases with no gene match: 4. The CDR3 bases are TGTGCCAGCAGCCGACTGGGACAGGGGGACACTGAAGCTTTCTTT. Translation gives CASSRLGQGDTEAFF.

This chain's CDR3 is CASSSQGSNQPQHF. The CDR3 DNA sequence: TGTGCCAGTAGTTCACAGGGGAGCAATCAGCCCCAGCATTTT. V and J are TRBV19 and TRBJ1-5, with 7 bases aligning to TRBD1. CDR3 size: 14 residues. The V and J ends lost 5 bases and 1 base, in that order; junction bases with no gene match: 2. Germline V lookup: CDR1 LNHDA, CDR2 SQIVND (reference sequence). The full variable domain, completed using reference TRBV19 and TRBJ1-5, is DGGITQSPKYLFRKEGQNVTLSCEQNLNHDAMYWYRQDPGQGLRLIYYSQIVNDFQKGDIAEGYSVSREKKESFPLTVTSAQKNPTAFYLCASSSQGSNQPQHFGDGTRLSIL.

This rearrangement joins TRBV4-2 to TRBJ2-3; 7 bases agree with TRBD1. Germline V gives CDR1 LGHNA, CDR2 YNFKEQ. The CDR3 runs 16 residues. V gave up 4 bases and J gave up 5 bases; unmatched junction bases: 12. This CDR3 is CASSPATGLPQDTQYF. The CDR3 DNA is TGTGCCAGCAGCCCAGCGACAGGGCTACCACAAGATACGCAGTATTTT.

This clone was observed once. This chain joins TRBV27 and TRBJ2-1, with TRBD2 matching 8 bases. J gave up 5 bases and V 6 bases, and 18 bases lay outside the gene matches. Germline V gene data show CDR1 as MNHEY and CDR2 as SMNVEV (reference sequence). This CDR3 comprises 18 residues. CDR3 region: CASRPTGRASRGHNEQFF. In DNA form, the CDR3 reads TGTGCCAGCAGACCCACCGGGAGGGCCTCCAGGGGCCACAATGAGCAGTTCTTC.

V gene TRBV4-1 combines with J gene TRBJ1-2; D perhaps matches TRBD1 (6 bases). CDR1 and CDR2 from the germline V gene are MGHRA and YSYEKL. Trimming took off 2 bases at V and 1 base at J, with 11 bases between the two ends. This CDR3 has 15 amino acids. In DNA form, the CDR3 reads TGCGCCAGCAGCCAAAGGACAGAGTATAACTATGGCTACACCTTC. As protein: CASSQRTEYNYGYTF.

The J gene is TRBJ2-3, the V gene TRBV2; 9 bases align to TRBD1. In germline, CDR1 is SNHLY, CDR2 FYNNEI. Trimming at V came to 7 bases and at J to 4 bases, leaving 6 bases not matched to a gene. The CDR3 runs to 14 residues. CDR3 region: CASTGQGISDTQYF. Written as DNA, the CDR3 is TGTGCCAGCACAGGACAGGGGATTTCAGATACGCAGTATTTT.

The rearrangement links TRBV27 to TRBJ1-2; D unclear. From germline, CDR1 is MNHEY and CDR2 SMNVEV (reference sequence). The V end lost 5 bases, the J end lost 1 base, and 20 bases lay between the germline ends. The CDR3 length is 17 residues. CDR3 coding DNA: TGTGCCAGCAGTCCCACTCCCCGAGTGGTGTTTAACTATGGCTACACCTTC. It codes for CASSPTPRVVFNYGYTF.

The J gene is TRBJ2-4, the V gene TRBV28; no clear D. This CDR3 is 11 amino acids long. The V gene lost 7 bases and the J gene lost 3 bases, with 4 bases spanning the gap. In germline, CDR1 is MDHEN, CDR2 SYDVKM. CDR3 bases: TGTGCCAGCACTAGCAAAAACATTCAGTACTTC. Amino acid sequence: CASTSKNIQYF.

The chain has TRBV29-1 and TRBJ1-2, with D uncertain. This CDR3 is built from 12 residues. CDR1 SQVTM and CDR2 ANQGSEA come from the germline V gene. V lost 4 bases to trimming and J lost 8 bases, with 14 bases between them. CDR3 sequence reads: CSVGTHAVGYTF. The CDR3, as DNA: TGCAGCGTTGGGACTCACGCTGTGGGCTACACCTTC.

The V call is TRBV6-5, the J call TRBJ2-2; D may be TRBD1 (5 bases). The CDR3 totals 13 residues. Germline CDR1 MNHEY, CDR2 SVGAGI. V was clipped by 6 bases and J by 6 bases, with 11 bases between them. CDR3: CASRSGWAGELFF. CDR3 coding DNA: TGTGCCAGCAGGTCAGGGTGGGCCGGGGAGCTGTTTTTT.

A single count supports this clone. V usage is TRBV27 and J usage is TRBJ1-1; TRBD1 matches 8 bases. The junction had 8 bases not matched to a gene; V was cut back by 4 bases and J by 4 bases. Looked up from germline, CDR1 is MNHEY and CDR2 is SMNVEV (reference sequence). The CDR3 covers 15 residues. The DNA of the CDR3 is TGTGCCAGCAGTTACGGACAGGGTTTGGGCACTGAAGCTTTCTTT. Protein product: CASSYGQGLGTEAFF.

The J gene is TRBJ1-2, the V gene TRBV3-1 (or the pseudogene TRBV3-2); a possible D gene is TRBD1 (6 bases). Trimming removed 2 bases at V and 4 bases at J, with 23 bases between. The CDR3 runs 18 residues. The germline gives CDR1 LGHDT, CDR2 YNNKEL (reference sequence). This CDR3 is CASSQTRMTGQPCYGYTF. In DNA, the CDR3 is TGTGCCAGCAGCCAAACGAGGATGACAGGACAGCCCTGCTATGGCTACACCTTC.

The chain employs TRBV11-2 and TRBJ2-3; the D is unclear. There are 15 residues in the CDR3. The ends were cut back, 4 bases at V and 3 bases at J, with 14 bases in the middle. From germline, CDR1 is SGHAT and CDR2 FQNNGV. The CDR3 loop reads CASSSQDRTTDTQYF. CDR3 DNA: TGTGCCAGCAGCTCCCAGGATAGAACGACAGATACGCAGTATTTT.

The rearrangement links TRBV28 to TRBJ2-5; TRBD1 matches 7 bases. Trimming took 1 base from V and 7 from J; bases not matched to a gene: 9. Germline-derived CDR1 and CDR2 are MDHEN and SYDVKM. The CDR3 extends over 15 amino acids. The CDR3 region is CASSLSDRAHGTQYF. As DNA, the CDR3 is TGTGCCAGCAGTTTATCCGACAGGGCCCATGGGACCCAGTACTTC.

V is TRBV19 and J is TRBJ2-5; 10 bases are shared with TRBD1. Trimming cost V 2 bases and J 5 bases; bases outside gene matches: 11. The CDR3 consists of 17 residues. Germline V gene lookup returns CDR1 LNHDA and CDR2 SQIVND (reference sequence). This chain's CDR3 is CASSIKSGDRGRETQYF. CDR3 nucleotide sequence: TGTGCCAGTAGTATAAAGAGCGGGGACAGGGGAAGGGAGACCCAGTACTTC.